One sample yielded the 20 T cell receptor beta chains listed below, sequenced in a study of neoadjuvant nivolumab and ipilimumab in lung cancer. The data were produced by immunoSEQ multiplex PCR, yet TCRdb's version contains in-frame clones alone and is incomplete. The table includes about 23,000 clones, 82% detected once. Here the sequenced sample was peripheral blood, taken before neoadjuvant nivolumab, alone or with ipilimumab. The receptors were sampled from an adult with non-small cell lung cancer.

In DNA, the CDR3 is TGTGCCAGCAGCTCGGCGGACAGGACCTTCTATGGCTACACCTTC. The encoded protein is CASSSADRTFYGYTF. The chain uses TRBV5-4 and TRBJ1-2; the match to TRBD1 covers 7 bases. The ends lost 3 bases at V and 4 bases at J; junction bases unmatched: 9. The CDR3 has 15 residues. In germline, CDR1 is SGHNT, CDR2 YYREEE (reference sequence).

This chain joins TRBV5-1 and TRBJ1-2; 9 bases are a match to TRBD1. Per the germline V gene, CDR1 is SGHRS and CDR2 is YFSETQ. Trimming removed 5 bases from V and 7 bases from J; junction bases left unmatched: 9. The CDR3 loop spans 14 amino acids. CDR3 in DNA: TGCGCCAGCAGGCCCACGACAGGGGGAACTGGCTACACCTTC. The encoded protein is CASRPTTGGTGYTF.

The V and J genes are TRBV30 and TRBJ1-2; D call uncertain. CDR3 size: 15 residues. Germline loops: CDR1 GTSNPN, CDR2 SVGIG (reference sequence). Trimming took off 5 bases at V and 4 bases at J, with 20 bases between the two ends. The CDR3 sequence is CAWVPSVHNLYGYTF. The CDR3, as DNA: TGTGCCTGGGTCCCGTCGGTCCACAACCTCTATGGCTACACCTTC. Variable domain in full (rest from reference TRBV30 and TRBJ1-2): SQTIHQWPATLVQPVGSPLSLECTVEGTSNPNLYWYRQAAGRGLQLLFYSVGIGQISSEVPQNLSASRPQDRQFILSSKKLLLSDSGFYLCAWVPSVHNLYGYTFGSGTRLTVV.

This clone was detected only a few times. The chain links TRBV18 to TRBJ1-5, with a possible D match to TRBD1 (5 bases). Germline V gene lookup returns CDR1 KGHSH and CDR2 LQKENI. The V gene lost 2 bases and the J gene lost 2 bases, with 7 bases spanning the gap. The CDR3 sequence is 14 residues long. CDR3 nucleotides: TGTGCCAGCTCACCAATCAGGGGCAATCAGCCCCAGCATTTT. As protein: CASSPIRGNQPQHF.

This chain connects TRBV5-1 to TRBJ2-7, with D tentatively TRBD2 (6 bases). CDR1 is SGHRS, CDR2 YFSETQ, per germline. The V and J ends lost 9 bases and 5 bases respectively, with 24 bases between them. CDR3 length: 15 residues. The CDR3 DNA sequence: TGCGCCACCCAACCCGGGACTGGGGTCTTAGACGAGCAGTACTTC. Translation gives CATQPGTGVLDEQYF.

The rearrangement joins TRBV9 to TRBJ2-5; D could derive from TRBD1 or TRBD2 (5 bases each). CDR3 length: 15 residues. Between the trimmed V and J ends, which lost 6 bases and 4 bases, there was a span of 19 bases. Germline CDR1 and CDR2: SGDLS and YYNGEE. The CDR3 loop reads CASTSTGTVGETQYF. The CDR3 coding sequence is TGTGCCAGCACCTCGACCGGGACGGTAGGAGAGACCCAGTACTTC.

The genes are TRBV6-5 and TRBJ2-5, with unresolved D. Germline-derived CDR1 and CDR2 are MNHEY and SVGAGI. Trimming took off 4 bases at V and 2 bases at J, with 14 bases between the two ends. The CDR3 covers 15 residues. The DNA for the CDR3 is TGTGCCAGCAGTTTCAGTAAGCAAAGGCAAGAGACCCAGTACTTC. Residues: CASSFSKQRQETQYF.

This clone has just one count. The chain joins TRBV2 to TRBJ2-1, with 7 bases fitting TRBD2. Per the germline V gene, CDR1 is SNHLY and CDR2 is FYNNEI. The V segment lost 9 bases and the J segment 0 bases; nucleotides outside the gene matches: 8. The CDR3 length is 15 residues. The CDR3 here is CASGAGDSSYNEQFF. CDR3 bases: TGTGCCAGTGGGGCGGGAGACAGCTCCTACAATGAGCAGTTCTTC.

J is TRBJ2-1 and V is TRBV6-4, with 10 bases matching TRBD2. CDR1 is MRHNA, CDR2 SNTAGT, per germline. V was pared by 4 bases and J by 6 bases, with 6 bases of the junction left unmatched. The CDR3 covers 15 residues. In nucleotides, the CDR3 is TGTGCCAGCAGTGTGCTAGCGGGAGAGGGCAATGAGCAGTTCTTC. Residues: CASSVLAGEGNEQFF.

This clone showed up just a few times. The chain couples TRBV7-8 to TRBJ1-2; no reliable D call. CDR1 and CDR2 from the germline V gene are SGHVS and FQNEAQ. The CDR3 contains 14 residues. V lost 5 bases, J lost 4 bases, and 14 bases lay in between. The CDR3 region has the DNA TGTGCCAGCAGCACCCGACCCCAGTCCTATGGCTACACCTTC. Translating gives CASSTRPQSYGYTF. The full variable domain, completed using reference TRBV7-8 and TRBJ1-2, is GAGVSQSPRYKVAKRGQDVALRCDPISGHVSLFWYQQALGQGPEFLTYFQNEAQLDKSGLPSDRFFAERPEGSVSTLKIQRTQQEDSAVYLCASSTRPQSYGYTFGSGTRLTVV.

The chain couples TRBV6-6 to TRBJ1-2; TRBD1 matches at 10 bases. CDR3 length equals 14 residues. The germline V gene encodes CDR1 MNHNY and CDR2 SVGAGI (reference sequence). Unmatched junction bases numbered 9, after V lost 6 bases and J lost 8 bases. The CDR3 sequence is CASRSTGGDRGYTF. The CDR3 region has the DNA TGTGCCAGCAGATCGACAGGGGGCGACCGAGGCTACACCTTC.

This clone turned up a few times. This chain joins TRBV6-5 and TRBJ2-1; 7 bases are a match to TRBD2. V lost 8 bases to trimming and J lost 5 bases; unmatched junction nucleotides: 3. The CDR3 loop spans 12 amino acids. The germline gives CDR1 MNHEY, CDR2 SVGAGI. The DNA of the CDR3 is TGTGCCAGCTCCGCGGGAGACAATGAGCAGTTCTTC. As protein: CASSAGDNEQFF.

This clone has more than one count but fewer than ten. J is TRBJ2-2 and V is TRBV19; D remains unclear. The V and J ends lost 4 bases and 2 bases respectively, with 5 bases between them. Germline-derived CDR1 and CDR2 are LNHDA and SQIVND (reference sequence). The CDR3 has 13 amino acids. CDR3 sequence reads: CASSSQNTGELFF. DNA of the CDR3: TGTGCCAGTAGTAGCCAAAACACCGGGGAGCTGTTTTTT.

This clone was observed a handful of times. The chain recombines TRBV5-5 with TRBJ1-2; D perhaps matches TRBD1 (5 bases). The CDR3 loop spans 11 amino acids. Germline CDR1 and CDR2: SGHKS and YYEKEE (reference sequence). Trimming shortened V by 7 bases and J by 12 bases, and 16 bases separated the two germline ends. The CDR3 loop is CASGTNRRNTF. CDR3 DNA sequence: TGTGCCAGCGGGACGAACCGACGGAACACCTTC.

This clone was counted between two and nine times. This chain uses TRBV12-5 with TRBJ2-7; 7 bases agree with TRBD1. Germline V lookup: CDR1 LGHNT, CDR2 FRNRAP. V lost 1 base to trimming and J lost 6 bases; unmatched junction nucleotides: 6. CDR3 length: 14 amino acids. The CDR3 reads CASGLGQGEGEQYF. CDR3 bases: TGTGCTAGTGGTTTGGGGCAGGGGGAAGGCGAGCAGTACTTC.

In its sample, this clone was seen a few times. The CDR3 loop reads CASSVGVGGTDTQYF. CDR3 DNA sequence: TGTGCCAGCAGCGTAGGGGTGGGAGGCACAGATACGCAGTATTTT. The chain links TRBV9 to TRBJ2-3, with a possible D match to TRBD2 (5 bases). Germline V gives CDR1 SGDLS, CDR2 YYNGEE. This CDR3 contains 15 residues. V lost 0 bases and J lost 1, with 9 bases in between.

V is TRBV4-3 and J is TRBJ2-7, with D possibly being TRBD2 (6 bases). Germline assignment: CDR1 LGHNA and CDR2 YSLEER. V was clipped by 1 base and J by 5 bases, with 15 bases between them. This CDR3 region has 15 residues. The CDR3 DNA is TGCGCCAGCAGCCAAGGAGCGACTAGGTTCCACGAGCAGTACTTC. It encodes CASSQGATRFHEQYF.

The chain is built from TRBV5-6 and TRBJ1-2, with D perhaps TRBD1 (6 bases). The CDR3 is made up of 15 amino acids. The germline V and J ends were trimmed by 0 bases and 7 bases, with 16 bases remaining between them. From germline, CDR1 is SGHDT and CDR2 YYEEEE. The chain's CDR3 is CASSLANREFFGYTF. Written as DNA, the CDR3 is TGTGCCAGCAGCTTGGCCAACAGGGAGTTCTTTGGCTACACCTTC.

The chain is built from TRBV28 and TRBJ2-3; D is unresolved. CDR1 and CDR2 from the germline V gene are MDHEN and SYDVKM. The V end was cut by 5 bases, the J end by 6 bases, with 9 bases between. The CDR3 totals 12 residues. CDR3 DNA sequence: TGTGCCAGCAGTGACGAAGGGGATACGCAGTATTTT. Residues: CASSDEGDTQYF. The complete variable domain, with remaining parts taken from reference TRBV28 and TRBJ2-3, reads DVKVTQSSRYLVKRTGEKVFLECVQDMDHENMFWYRQDPGLGLRLIYFSYDVKMKEKGDIPEGYSVSREKKERFSLILESASTNQTSMYLCASSDEGDTQYFGPGTRLTVL.

The chain combines TRBV7-3 with TRBJ2-1, with D maybe TRBD1 (5 bases). Germline V gene data show CDR1 as SGHTA and CDR2 as FQGTGA. The V end was cut by 5 bases, the J end by 10 bases, with 18 bases between. The CDR3 has 14 residues. CDR3 amino acids: CASSPSLQGGEQFF. In nucleotides, the CDR3 is TGTGCCAGCAGCCCCAGCTTGCAGGGCGGAGAGCAGTTCTTC.